This TCR beta chain originates from a study of shared clonotypes between healthy human individuals. About the study: The donor group consisted of two women and a few men, aged 18 to 49.

Notes on this clone: Its target is unknown.

Sorted subsets were amplified in replicate PCRs using about 200 ng DNA, around 30,000 T cell genomes. Sequencing was performed with immunoSEQ multiplex PCR; in TCRdb, only in-frame clones are kept and a portion is missing. The table lists approximately 100,000 clones, around 64% of them singletons, with roughly 22% in the top ten. Study-wide results and caveats: In contrast to clonotypes shared by all four donors, non-shared clonotypes had lower generation probabilities.

With 2 bases removed from V and 1 base from J, the gap between germline ends came to 18 bases. CDR3 length: 18 residues. Germline CDR1 is MDHEN and CDR2 is SYDVKM. The sequence derives from a woman aged 25-40 years in good health. The chain combines TRBV28 with TRBJ1-5, with a weak D call TRBD1 (6 bases). What was sequenced was memory CD8+ T cells sorted from blood. Subset of the sample: CD45RO+ cells pooled with CCR7-negative TemRA cells. The CDR3 loop reads CASSLGWQGKLSNQPQHF. In DNA form, the CDR3 reads TGTGCCAGCAGTTTAGGGTGGCAGGGGAAGCTGAGCAATCAGCCCCAGCATTTT.